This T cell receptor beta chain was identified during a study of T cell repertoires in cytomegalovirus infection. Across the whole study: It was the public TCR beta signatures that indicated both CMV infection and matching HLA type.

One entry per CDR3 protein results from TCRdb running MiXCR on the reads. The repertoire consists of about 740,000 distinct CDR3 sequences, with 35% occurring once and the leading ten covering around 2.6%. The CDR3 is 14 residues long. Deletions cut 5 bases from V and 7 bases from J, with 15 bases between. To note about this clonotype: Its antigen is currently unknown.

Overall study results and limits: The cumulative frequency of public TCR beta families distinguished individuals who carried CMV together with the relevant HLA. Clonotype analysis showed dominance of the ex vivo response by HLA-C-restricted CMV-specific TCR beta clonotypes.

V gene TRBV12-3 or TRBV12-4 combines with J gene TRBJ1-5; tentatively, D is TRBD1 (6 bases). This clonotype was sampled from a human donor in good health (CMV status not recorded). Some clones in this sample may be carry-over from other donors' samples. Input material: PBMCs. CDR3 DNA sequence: TGTGCCAGCAGTCCCCGGGGGGCCTCCCAGCCCCAGCATTTT. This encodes CASSPRGASQPQHF.